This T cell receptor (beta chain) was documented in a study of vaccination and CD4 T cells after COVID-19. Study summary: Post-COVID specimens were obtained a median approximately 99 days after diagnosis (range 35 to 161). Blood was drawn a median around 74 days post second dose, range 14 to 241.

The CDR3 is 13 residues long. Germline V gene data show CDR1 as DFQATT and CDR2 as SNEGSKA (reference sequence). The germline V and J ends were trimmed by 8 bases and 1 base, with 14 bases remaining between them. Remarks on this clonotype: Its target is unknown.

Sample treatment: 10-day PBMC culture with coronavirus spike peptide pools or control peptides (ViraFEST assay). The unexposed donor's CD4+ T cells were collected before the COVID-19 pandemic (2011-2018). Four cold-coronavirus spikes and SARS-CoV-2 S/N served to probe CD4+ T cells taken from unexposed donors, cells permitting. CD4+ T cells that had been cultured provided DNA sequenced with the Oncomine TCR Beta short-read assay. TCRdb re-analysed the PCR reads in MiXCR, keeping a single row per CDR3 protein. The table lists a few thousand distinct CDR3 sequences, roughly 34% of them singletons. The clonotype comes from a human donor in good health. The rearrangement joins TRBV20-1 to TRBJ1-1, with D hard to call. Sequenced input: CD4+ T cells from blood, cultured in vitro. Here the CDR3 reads CSSDAYGNTEAFF. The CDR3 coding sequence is TGCAGTTCGGACGCCTACGGGAACACTGAAGCTTTCTTT.